Detailed here is one TCR beta chain. Its matching antigen is unknown. Constant-region reverse primers amplified full-length variable regions, followed by semi-nested Nested Universal Primer A PCR. TCRdb used MiXCR to reprocess the 5' RACE reads, holding one entry per CDR3 protein. The table records some 62,000 distinct CDR3 sequences, roughly 23% of them present only once. Memory CD4+ T cells were sorted as CD4+CD45RO+CD25- cells. CDR1 and CDR2 (germline): MGHDK, SYGVNS. Trimming removed 4 bases from V and 6 bases from J, with 12 bases in between. CDR3 length: 13 residues. Study-wide results and limits: Tumor-infiltrating Treg TCR alpha and beta sequences overlapped most with tumor naive CD4+ T cells, then blood naive.

Sequencing was done on a sample of memory CD4+ T cells sorted from a lymph node. Sample subset: memory CD4+ T cells, CD4+CD45RO+CD25-. V usage is TRBV25-1 and J usage is TRBJ1-2; D unclear. The receptor was isolated from a female donor with breast cancer. CDR3 residues: CASSGGILHGYTF. The DNA for the CDR3 is TGTGCCAGCAGTGGGGGAATTTTACATGGCTACACCTTC.